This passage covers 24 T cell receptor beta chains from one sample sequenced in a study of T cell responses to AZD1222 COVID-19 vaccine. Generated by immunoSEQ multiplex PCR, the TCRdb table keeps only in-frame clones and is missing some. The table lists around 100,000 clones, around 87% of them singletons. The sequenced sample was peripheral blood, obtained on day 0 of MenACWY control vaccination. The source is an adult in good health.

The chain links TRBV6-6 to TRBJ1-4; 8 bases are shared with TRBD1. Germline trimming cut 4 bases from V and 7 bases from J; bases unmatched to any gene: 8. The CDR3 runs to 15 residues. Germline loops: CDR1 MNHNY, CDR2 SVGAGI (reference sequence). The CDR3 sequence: CASSSGTGRTEKLFF. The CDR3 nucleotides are TGTGCCAGCAGTTCCGGGACAGGCCGGACTGAAAAACTGTTTTTT.

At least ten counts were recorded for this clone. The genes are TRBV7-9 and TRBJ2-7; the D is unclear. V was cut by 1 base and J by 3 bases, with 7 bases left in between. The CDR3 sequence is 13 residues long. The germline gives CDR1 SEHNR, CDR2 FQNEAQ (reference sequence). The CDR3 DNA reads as TGTGCCAGCAGCTTAGATATGGTCTACGAGCAGTACTTC. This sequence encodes CASSLDMVYEQYF.

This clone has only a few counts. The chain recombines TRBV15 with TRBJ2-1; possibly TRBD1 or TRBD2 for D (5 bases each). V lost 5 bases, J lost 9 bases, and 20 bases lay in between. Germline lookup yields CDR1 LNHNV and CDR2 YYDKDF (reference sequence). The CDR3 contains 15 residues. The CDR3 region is CATSAAGFEGREQFF. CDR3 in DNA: TGTGCCACCAGCGCCGCGGGCTTTGAGGGGCGTGAGCAGTTCTTC.

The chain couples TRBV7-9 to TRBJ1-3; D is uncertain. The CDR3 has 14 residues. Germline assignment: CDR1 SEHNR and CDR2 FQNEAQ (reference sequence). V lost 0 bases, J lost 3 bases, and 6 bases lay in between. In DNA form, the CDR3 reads TGTGCCAGCAGCTTAGCGCTGGTTGGAAACACCATATATTTT. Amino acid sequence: CASSLALVGNTIYF.

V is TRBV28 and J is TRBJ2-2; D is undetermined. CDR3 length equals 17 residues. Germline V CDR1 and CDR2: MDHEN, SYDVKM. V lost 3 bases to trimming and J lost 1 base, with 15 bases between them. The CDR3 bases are TGTGCCAGCAGTTTTCTATATCTTCACAAGAACACCGGGGAGCTGTTTTTT. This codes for CASSFLYLHKNTGELFF.

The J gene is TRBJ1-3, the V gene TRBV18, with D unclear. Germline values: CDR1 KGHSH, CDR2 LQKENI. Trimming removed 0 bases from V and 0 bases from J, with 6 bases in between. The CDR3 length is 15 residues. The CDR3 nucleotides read TGTGCCAGCTCACCACCAGGCAACTCTGGAAACACCATATATTTT. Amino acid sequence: CASSPPGNSGNTIYF.

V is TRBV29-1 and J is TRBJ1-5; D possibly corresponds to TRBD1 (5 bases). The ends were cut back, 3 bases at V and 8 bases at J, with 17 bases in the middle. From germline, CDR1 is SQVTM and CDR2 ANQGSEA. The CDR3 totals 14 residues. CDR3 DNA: TGCAGCGTTGACTTGGGGGGGAGTGGAGAGCCCCAGCATTTT. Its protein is CSVDLGGSGEPQHF. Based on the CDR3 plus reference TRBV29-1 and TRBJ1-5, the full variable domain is SAVISQKPSRDICQRGTSLTIQCQVDSQVTMMFWYRQQPGQSLTLIATANQGSEATYESGFVIDKFPISRPNLTFSTLTVSNMSPEDSSIYLCSVDLGGSGEPQHFGDGTRLSIL.

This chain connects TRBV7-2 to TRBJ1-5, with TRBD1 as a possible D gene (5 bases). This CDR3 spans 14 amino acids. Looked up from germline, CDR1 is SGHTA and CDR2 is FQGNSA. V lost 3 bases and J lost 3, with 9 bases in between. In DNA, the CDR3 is TGTGCCAGCAGCTTCGGGGGTTACAATCAGCCCCAGCATTTT. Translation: CASSFGGYNQPQHF.

The CDR3 sequence: CASRAPGDVMNTEAFF. CDR3 sequence (DNA): TGTGCCAGCAGGGCGCCAGGGGACGTTATGAACACTGAAGCTTTCTTT. The chain recombines TRBV28 with TRBJ1-1; D perhaps matches TRBD1 (6 bases). In germline, CDR1 is MDHEN, CDR2 SYDVKM. V was cut by 6 bases and J by 0 bases, with 17 bases left in between. The CDR3 is 16 residues long.

CDR3 DNA: TGTGCCAGCAGCCCGGGGCCAGGGGGGAATTCACCCCTCCACTTT. Amino acid sequence: CASSPGPGGNSPLHF. The chain recombines TRBV7-2 with TRBJ1-6; 7 bases agree with TRBD1. From germline, CDR1 is SGHTA and CDR2 FQGNSA. CDR3 length: 15 residues. V lost 5 bases and J lost 7; bases outside the gene matches: 8.

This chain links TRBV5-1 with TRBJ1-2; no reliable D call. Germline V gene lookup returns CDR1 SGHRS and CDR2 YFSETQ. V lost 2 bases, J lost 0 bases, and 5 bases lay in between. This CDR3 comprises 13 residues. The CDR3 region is CASSLAPNYGYTF. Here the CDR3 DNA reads TGCGCCAGCAGCTTAGCACCTAACTATGGCTACACCTTC. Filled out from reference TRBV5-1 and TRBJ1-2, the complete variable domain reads KAGVTQTPRYLIKTRGQQVTLSCSPISGHRSVSWYQQTPGQGLQFLFEYFSETQRNKGNFPGRFSGRQFSNSRSEMNVSTLELGDSALYLCASSLAPNYGYTFGSGTRLTVV.

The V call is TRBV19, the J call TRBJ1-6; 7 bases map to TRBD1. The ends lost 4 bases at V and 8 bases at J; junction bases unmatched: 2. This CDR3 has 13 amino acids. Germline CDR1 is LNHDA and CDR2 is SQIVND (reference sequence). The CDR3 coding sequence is TGTGCCAGTAGTACTACAGGGGATTCACCCCTCCACTTT. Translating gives CASSTTGDSPLHF.

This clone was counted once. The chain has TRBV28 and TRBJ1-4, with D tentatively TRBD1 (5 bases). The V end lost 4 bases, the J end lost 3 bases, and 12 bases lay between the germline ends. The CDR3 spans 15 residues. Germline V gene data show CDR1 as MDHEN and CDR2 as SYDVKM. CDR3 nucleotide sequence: TGTGCCAGCAGTTCTCCCGCCAGGGCTAATGAAAAACTGTTTTTT. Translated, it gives CASSSPARANEKLFF.

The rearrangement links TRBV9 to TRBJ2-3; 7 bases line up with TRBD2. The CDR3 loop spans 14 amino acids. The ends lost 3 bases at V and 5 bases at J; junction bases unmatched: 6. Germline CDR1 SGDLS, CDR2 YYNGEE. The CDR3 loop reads CASSAHGEGDTQYF. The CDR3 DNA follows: TGTGCCAGCAGCGCCCACGGGGAGGGAGATACGCAGTATTTT.

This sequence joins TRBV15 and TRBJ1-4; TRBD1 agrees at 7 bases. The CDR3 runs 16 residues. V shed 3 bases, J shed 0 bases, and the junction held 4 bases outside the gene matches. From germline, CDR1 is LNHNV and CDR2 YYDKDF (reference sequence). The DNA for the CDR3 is TGTGCCACCAGCAGCGAAGACAGGGCAACTAATGAAAAACTGTTTTTT. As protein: CATSSEDRATNEKLFF.

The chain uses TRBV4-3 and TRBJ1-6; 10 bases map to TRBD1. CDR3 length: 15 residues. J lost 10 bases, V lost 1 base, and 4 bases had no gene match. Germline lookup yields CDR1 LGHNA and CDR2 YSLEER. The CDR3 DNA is TGCGCCAGCAGCCAAGTCGGACAGGGGGGCTCACCCCTCCACTTT. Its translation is CASSQVGQGGSPLHF.

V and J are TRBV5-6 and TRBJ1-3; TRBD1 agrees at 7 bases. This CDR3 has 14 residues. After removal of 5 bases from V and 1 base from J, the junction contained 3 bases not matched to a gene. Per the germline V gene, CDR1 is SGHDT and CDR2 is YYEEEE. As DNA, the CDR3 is TGTGCCAGCAGTTTACAGGGGTCTGGAAACACCATATATTTT. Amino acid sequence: CASSLQGSGNTIYF.

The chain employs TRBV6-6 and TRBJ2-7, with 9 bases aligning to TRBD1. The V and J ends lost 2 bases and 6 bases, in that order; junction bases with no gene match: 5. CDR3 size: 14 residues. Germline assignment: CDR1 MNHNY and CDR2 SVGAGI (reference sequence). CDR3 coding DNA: TGTGCCAGCAGTTACGACAGGGGGGGGAGCGAGCAGTACTTC. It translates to CASSYDRGGSEQYF.

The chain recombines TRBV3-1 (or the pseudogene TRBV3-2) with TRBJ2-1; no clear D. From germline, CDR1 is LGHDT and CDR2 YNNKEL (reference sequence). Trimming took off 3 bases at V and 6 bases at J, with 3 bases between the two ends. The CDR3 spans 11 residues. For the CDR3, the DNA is TGTGCCAGCAGCCACATCAATGAGCAGTTCTTC. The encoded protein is CASSHINEQFF.

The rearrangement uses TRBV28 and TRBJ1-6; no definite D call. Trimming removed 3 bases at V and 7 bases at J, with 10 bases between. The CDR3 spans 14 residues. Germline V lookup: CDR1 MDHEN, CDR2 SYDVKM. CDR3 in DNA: TGTGCCAGCAGTTTGGGTCGGATAAATTCACCCCTCCACTTT. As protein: CASSLGRINSPLHF.

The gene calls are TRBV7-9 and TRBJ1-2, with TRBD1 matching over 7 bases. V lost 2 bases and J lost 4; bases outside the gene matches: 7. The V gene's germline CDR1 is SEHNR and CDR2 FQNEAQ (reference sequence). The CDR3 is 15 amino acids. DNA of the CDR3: TGTGCCAGCAGCTTACCCACAGGGGAGAGCTATGGCTACACCTTC. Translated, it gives CASSLPTGESYGYTF.

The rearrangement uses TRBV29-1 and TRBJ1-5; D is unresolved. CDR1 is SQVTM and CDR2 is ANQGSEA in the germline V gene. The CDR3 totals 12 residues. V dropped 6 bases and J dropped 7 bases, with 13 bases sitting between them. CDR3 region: CSVQSPSQPQHF. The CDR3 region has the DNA TGCAGCGTCCAAAGCCCATCCCAGCCCCAGCATTTT.

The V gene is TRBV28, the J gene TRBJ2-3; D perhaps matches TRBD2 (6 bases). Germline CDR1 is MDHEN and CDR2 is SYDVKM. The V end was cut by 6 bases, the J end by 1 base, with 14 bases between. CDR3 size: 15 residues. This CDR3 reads CASSSGGKGTDTQYF. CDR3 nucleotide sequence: TGTGCCAGCAGCTCCGGAGGGAAAGGCACAGATACGCAGTATTTT.

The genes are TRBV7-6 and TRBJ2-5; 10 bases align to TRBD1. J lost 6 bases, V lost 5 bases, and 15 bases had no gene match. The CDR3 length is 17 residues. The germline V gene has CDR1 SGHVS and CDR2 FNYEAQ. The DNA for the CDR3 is TGTGCCAGCAGCCCTGCCGGGACAGGGGATTGGGAGAAGACCCAGTACTTC. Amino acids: CASSPAGTGDWEKTQYF.